These T cell receptor beta chains were read from a single sample in a study of T cell responses to AZD1222 COVID-19 vaccine. Data came from immunoSEQ multiplex PCR; TCRdb stores just in-frame clones and leaves some out. The sample has about 120,000 clones; 80% to 90% are singletons. Here the sequenced sample was peripheral blood, taken on day 0 of AZD1222 vaccination. Receptor source: an adult in good health. The CDR3 runs from the conserved cysteine through the conserved F or W. A D gene is named only where the DNA matches it firmly. Rows may omit the clone size; those that give it use once, few, many or a size class.

D gene	V gene	J gene	clone size	CDR3 DNA	CDR3 protein
NA	TRBV3-1/TRBV3-2	TRBJ2-5	NA	TGTGCCAGCAGCCAAGATGCACTCCCAGGGACCCAGTACTTC	CASSQDALPGTQYF
NA	TRBV7-2	TRBJ2-3	NA	TGTGCCAGCAGCTCCACCCGACAGACAGATACGCAGTATTTT	CASSSTRQTDTQYF
TRBD1	TRBV19	TRBJ2-5	NA	TGTGCCAGTAGAGCAGGGGGCTCCCGGGAGACCCAGTACTTC	CASRAGGSRETQYF
NA	TRBV2	TRBJ2-4	NA	TGTGCCAGCAGTGAACTCCGGACAGCCAAAAACATTCAGTACTTC	CASSELRTAKNIQYF
NA	TRBV28	TRBJ1-5	NA	TGTGCCAGCAGAAGCTTGGTGGGCAATCAGCCCCAGCATTTT	CASRSLVGNQPQHF
NA	TRBV5-4	TRBJ2-7	NA	TGTGCCAGCAGCTCATACTACGAGCAGTACTTC	CASSSYYEQYF
NA	TRBV18	TRBJ2-1	NA	TGTGCCAGCTCGGCGATAGGGAATGAGCAGTTCTTC	CASSAIGNEQFF
NA	TRBV9	TRBJ2-5	NA	TGTGCCAGCAGCGTAGGGGTGAAGGAGGAGACCCAGTACTTC	CASSVGVKEETQYF
TRBD2	TRBV11-2	TRBJ2-1	once	TGTGCCAGCAGCTTAGTACTAGCGGGGGTCAATGAGCAGTTCTTC	CASSLVLAGVNEQFF
NA	TRBV6-2/TRBV6-3	TRBJ1-2	NA	TGTGCCAGCAGTCCAACAGGGAAGAACTATGGCTACACCTTC	CASSPTGKNYGYTF
TRBD1	TRBV29-1	TRBJ1-1	NA	TGCAGCGTCGACAGGGTCCTGGCCACTGAAGCTTTCTTT	CSVDRVLATEAFF
TRBD1	TRBV6-5	TRBJ2-7	NA	TGTGCCAGCAGTTACAGAGGACAGGGCTACGAGCAGTACTTC	CASSYRGQGYEQYF
NA	TRBV12-3/TRBV12-4	TRBJ1-3	NA	TGTGCCAGCAGCCCCAGAAACACCATATATTTT	CASSPRNTIYF
NA	TRBV28	TRBJ2-7	once	TGTGCCAGCAGTTTAGACACATACGAGCAGTACTTC	CASSLDTYEQYF
TRBD1	TRBV10-3	TRBJ2-2	NA	TGTGCCATCAGTGAAGCAGGGGGCTCCCGAGGGGGGGAGCTGTTTTTT	CAISEAGGSRGGELFF
TRBD1	TRBV10-3	TRBJ1-6	NA	TGTGCCATCTCGATAGCGGGACAGGGGGCAAATTCACCCCTCCACTTT	CAISIAGQGANSPLHF
NA	TRBV3-1/TRBV3-2	TRBJ2-1	NA	TGTGCCAGCAGCCAAGGGACAACCGCGTCCCAGTTCTTC	CASSQGTTASQFF
NA	TRBV7-2	TRBJ1-5	NA	TGTGCCAGCAGCGCTGGGGGGAATCAGCCCCAGCATTTT	CASSAGGNQPQHF
TRBD2	TRBV10-3	TRBJ2-1	NA	TGTGCCACCAGCCTCGGGGTAGCGGGAAACAATGAGCAGTTCTTC	CATSLGVAGNNEQFF
TRBD1	TRBV7-6	TRBJ2-2	NA	TGTGCCAGCAGCTCCAGACAGGGAATTAACACCGGGGAGCTGTTTTTT	CASSSRQGINTGELFF
TRBD2	TRBV7-6	TRBJ2-2	NA	TGTGCCAGCAGCTTAGGACTAGCGGGAGTCGGGGAGCTGTTTTTT	CASSLGLAGVGELFF
NA	TRBV6-1	TRBJ2-1	NA	TGTGCCAGCAGTGAAGCGGGGGCGTTTGGACATGGTGAGCAGTTCTTC	CASSEAGAFGHGEQFF
NA	TRBV11-3	TRBJ2-7	NA	TGTGCCAGCAGCTTAGGTCCAGACGGACGGGAGCAGTACTTC	CASSLGPDGREQYF
TRBD1	TRBV2	TRBJ1-5	NA	TGTGCCAGCGCAGGGGGCGGTAATCAGCCCCAGCATTTT	CASAGGGNQPQHF
NA	TRBV28	TRBJ2-1	NA	TGTGCCAGCAGTCCCAACACTCAGGGGGAGCAGTTCTTC	CASSPNTQGEQFF
NA	TRBV10-3	TRBJ1-5	NA	TGTGCCATAGCAGTAGGGGAGGATCAGCCCCAGCATTTT	CAIAVGEDQPQHF
NA	TRBV18	TRBJ2-1	NA	TGTGCCAGCTCACCCGATCCAGGTGGCGGTGAGCAGTTCTTC	CASSPDPGGGEQFF
NA	TRBV5-1	TRBJ2-6	NA	TGCGCCAGCAGCCCCTACGCCGGGGCTTCTGGGGCCAACGTCCTGACTTTC	CASSPYAGASGANVLTF
NA	TRBV28	TRBJ1-2	NA	TGTGCCAGCAGTCCTGGAGACAGGAGCTATGGCTACACCTTC	CASSPGDRSYGYTF
TRBD2	TRBV7-2	TRBJ2-3	NA	TGTGCCAGCAGCTCGTTAGCGGGGGGGCCTATCACAGATACGCAGTATTTT	CASSSLAGGPITDTQYF
TRBD2	TRBV11-2	TRBJ2-3	NA	TGTGCCAGCAGCGTGGGACTAGCGGGAAGGGATACGCAGTATTTT	CASSVGLAGRDTQYF
NA	TRBV18	TRBJ1-6	once	TGTGCCAGCTCACTACATCCCCCCCTAGGCGGTTCACCCCTCCACTTT	CASSLHPPLGGSPLHF
TRBD1	TRBV28	TRBJ1-2	NA	TGTGCCAGCGTGACAGGGAAATATGGCTACACCTTC	CASVTGKYGYTF
NA	TRBV3-1/TRBV3-2	TRBJ1-4	NA	TGTGCCAGCAGCCACGGGGTCGGGCCGGCCTTTGAAAAACTGTTTTTT	CASSHGVGPAFEKLFF
NA	TRBV6-5	TRBJ1-2	NA	TGTGCCAGCAGTTGGGCAGAAAACTATGGCTACACCTTC	CASSWAENYGYTF
NA	TRBV2	TRBJ1-6	NA	TGTGCCAGCAGTGAAGGGGGCGCGTATAATTCACCCCTCCACTTT	CASSEGGAYNSPLHF
NA	TRBV6-5	TRBJ1-5	NA	TGTGCCAGCAGCTCAACGTTCCGGCAGCCCCAGCATTTT	CASSSTFRQPQHF
NA	TRBV2	TRBJ1-5	NA	TGTGCCAGCAGTCCTACAGGGATTTGGAATCAGCCCCAGCATTTT	CASSPTGIWNQPQHF
NA	TRBV6-1	TRBJ1-5	NA	TGTGCCAGCAGTGAAGCGATGGCGACAGCTAATAGCAATCAGCCCCAGCATTTT	CASSEAMATANSNQPQHF
NA	TRBV21-1	TRBJ1-5	NA	TGTGCCAGCAGCAAAGGGACAGGCCCAGGGAGTAGCAATCAGCCCCAGCATTTT	CASSKGTGPGSSNQPQHF
NA	TRBV25-1	TRBJ1-2	NA	TGTGCCAGCAGTGAATTTGGGGGGCTTGGCTATGGCTACACCTTC	CASSEFGGLGYGYTF
NA	TRBV5-3	TRBJ2-7	NA	TGTGCCAGAAGCTTGGGTGGGTGGGACCCCCCGGGAAACGAGCAGTACTTC	CARSLGGWDPPGNEQYF
NA	TRBV4-3	TRBJ1-2	NA	TGCGCCAGCAGCCACGTCTATGCGTCTAACTATGGCTACACCTTC	CASSHVYASNYGYTF
NA	TRBV29-1	TRBJ1-1	NA	TGCAGCGGGGGCGTGAACACTGAAGCTTTCTTT	CSGGVNTEAFF
NA	TRBV27	TRBJ2-1	NA	TGTGCCAGCAGTTTCCTCGGGAATGAGCAGTTCTTC	CASSFLGNEQFF